Below are 29 T cell receptor beta chains sequenced from a single sample in a study of regulatory T cells in long-lasting Graves disease. Indicated time point: persistent/refractory GD, antithyroid drugs over 5 years with positive TRAb. The TCR library used RNA extracted from PBMCs. CDR3-region Arm-PCR and iRepertoire HTBI primers produced the TCR beta libraries. Each CDR3 protein gets one entry after TCRdb re-called the multiplex PCR reads with MiXCR. The table has some 280,000 distinct CDR3 sequences, roughly 21% seen once. Material: peripheral blood mononuclear cells (PBMCs), obtained when the disease was refractory, from a patient treated with antithyroid drugs. The receptors were gathered from a female donor with Graves disease.

There are a few counts of this clonotype. The chain couples TRBV18 to TRBJ2-7; 10 nucleotides match TRBD2. Germline assignment: CDR1 KGHSH and CDR2 LQKENI. With V trimmed by 5 bases and J by 3 bases, 7 bases remained unmatched. The CDR3 has 15 amino acids. In DNA form, the CDR3 reads TGTGCCAGCTCAGCTATGAGCGGGGGGGGCTACGAGCAGTACTTC. Translation: CASSAMSGGGYEQYF.

The chain carries TRBV6-2 or TRBV6-3 and TRBJ2-3; D call uncertain. This CDR3 contains 16 residues. Between the trimmed V and J ends, which lost 6 bases and 0 bases, there was a span of 16 bases. The germline V gene encodes CDR1 MNHEY and CDR2 SVGEGT. This CDR3 reads CASRFTITMSTDTQYF. The CDR3 DNA reads TGTGCCAGCAGATTCACGATTACCATGAGCACAGATACGCAGTATTTT.

This clonotype was recorded at least ten times. The chain recombines TRBV28 with TRBJ2-7; D might be TRBD2 (6 bases). Germline loops: CDR1 MDHEN, CDR2 SYDVKM. CDR3 length equals 14 residues. V was clipped by 3 bases and J by 6 bases, with 15 bases between them. The CDR3 region is CASSFLDGGSEQYF. The CDR3 DNA sequence: TGTGCCAGCAGTTTTTTGGACGGAGGGAGCGAGCAGTACTTC.

The rearrangement uses TRBV5-1 and TRBJ2-7, with a weak D call TRBD1 (5 bases). Trimming stripped 0 bases from V and 3 bases from J, with 10 bases between. This CDR3 comprises 14 residues. The germline V gene has CDR1 SGHRS and CDR2 YFSETQ. The CDR3 loop is CASSLDSRDYEQYF. The CDR3 DNA sequence: TGCGCCAGCAGCTTGGATTCCAGGGACTACGAGCAGTACTTC.

Note on this clonotype: A much larger clone differs from this one at a single base, so this may be a read error. This sequence joins TRBV20-1 and TRBJ2-5, with a weak D call TRBD2 (6 bases). The CDR3 runs 15 residues. V lost 6 bases and J 5 bases, leaving 22 bases between the germline ends. From germline, CDR1 is DFQATT and CDR2 SNEGSKA (reference sequence). The CDR3 bases are TGCAGTGCCCCTCTGCGGGAAGGCCCTCGCGAGACCCAGTACTTC. It specifies CSAPLREGPRETQYF.

This clonotype was seen more than once but under ten times. Written as DNA, the CDR3 is TGTGCCAGCAGCCGTGGGGGGCAAGATCAGCCCCAGCATTTT. It is translated as CASSRGGQDQPQHF. V usage is TRBV7-2 and J usage is TRBJ1-5, with D possibly TRBD1 on 6 matching bases. Per germline, CDR1 SGHTA and CDR2 FQGNSA. The CDR3 consists of 14 residues. Trimming stripped 5 bases from V and 5 bases from J, with 13 bases between.

At least ten counts were recorded for this clonotype. The chain employs TRBV28 and TRBJ1-2; D unclear. Trimming stripped 6 bases from V and 5 bases from J, with 16 bases between. The CDR3 is 14 residues long. From germline, CDR1 is MDHEN and CDR2 SYDVKM. The CDR3 DNA sequence: TGTGCCAGCAGGTTGGCAGGACTAAAGTATGGCTACACCTTC. Translating gives CASRLAGLKYGYTF.

This clonotype was detected many times. This chain connects TRBV28 to TRBJ2-5; D unresolved. This CDR3 spans 14 amino acids. Germline CDR1 MDHEN, CDR2 SYDVKM. V was shortened by 1 base and J by 2 bases, with 8 bases between the two germline ends. The CDR3 region is CASSLSAGQETQYF. CDR3 nucleotide sequence: TGTGCCAGCAGTTTATCGGCCGGTCAAGAGACCCAGTACTTC.

The V and J genes are TRBV7-9 and TRBJ2-1, with a tentative D call TRBD2 (5 bases). The CDR3 spans 13 residues. CDR1 SEHNR and CDR2 FQNEAQ come from the germline V gene (reference sequence). Trimming removed 3 bases from V and 3 bases from J, with 6 bases in between. This chain's CDR3 is CASSFSVYNEQFF. The CDR3 DNA is TGTGCCAGCAGCTTTAGCGTCTACAATGAGCAGTTCTTC.

The chain links TRBV7-9 to TRBJ1-5; D is unclear. CDR1 is SEHNR, CDR2 FQNEAQ, per germline (reference sequence). Trimming shortened V by 1 base and J by 6 bases, and 7 bases separated the two germline ends. The CDR3 consists of 13 residues. DNA of the CDR3: TGTGCCAGCAGCTTAGATTCAAGTCAGCCCCAGCATTTT. It codes for CASSLDSSQPQHF.

This clonotype has just one count. The chain uses TRBV29-1 and TRBJ1-1; D unclear. Germline-derived CDR1 and CDR2 are SQVTM and ANQGSEA. The germline V and J ends were trimmed by 6 bases and 6 bases, with 14 bases remaining between them. This CDR3 is 12 amino acids long. The chain's CDR3 is CSVAIGIPEAFF. CDR3 bases: TGCAGCGTGGCGATAGGGATCCCTGAAGCTTTCTTT.

This clonotype was seen more than once but under ten times. This chain connects TRBV7-3 to TRBJ2-7, with 8 bases fitting TRBD2. Germline CDR1 reads SGHTA; CDR2 reads FQGTGA. CDR3 length equals 17 residues. J was trimmed by 0 bases and V by 5 bases; bases with no gene match: 12. The CDR3 DNA reads TGTGCCAGCAGCCCGGGGGGGGGCCCCGAAAGCTCCTACGAGCAGTACTTC. This codes for CASSPGGGPESSYEQYF. Based on the CDR3 plus reference TRBV7-3 and TRBJ2-7, the full variable domain is GAGVSQTPSNKVTEKGKYVELRCDPISGHTALYWYRQSLGQGPEFLIYFQGTGAADDSGLPNDRFFAVRPEGSVSTLKIQRTERGDSAVYLCASSPGGGPESSYEQYFGPGTRLTVT.

The sample holds a few counts of this clonotype. V usage is TRBV30 and J usage is TRBJ2-7, with D possibly being TRBD1 (5 bases). V was clipped by 1 base and J by 4 bases, with 26 bases between them. The germline CDR1 and CDR2 sequences are GTSNPN and SVGIG (reference sequence). This CDR3 has 18 amino acids. The CDR3 DNA is TGTGCCTGGAGTGCCGACCTTCCGGGCTCGGCAGGGAATTACGAGCAGTACTTC. The encoded protein is CAWSADLPGSAGNYEQYF.

V and J are TRBV28 and TRBJ2-2; unclear D gene. The CDR3 runs 14 residues. The V and J ends lost 4 bases and 1 base respectively, with 7 bases between them. Germline assignment: CDR1 MDHEN and CDR2 SYDVKM. This chain's CDR3 is CASSSGKNTGELFF. As DNA, the CDR3 is TGTGCCAGCAGTTCGGGCAAGAACACCGGGGAGCTGTTTTTT. The variable domain in full, with the rest retrieved from reference TRBV28 and TRBJ2-2, is DVKVTQSSRYLVKRTGEKVFLECVQDMDHENMFWYRQDPGLGLRLIYFSYDVKMKEKGDIPEGYSVSREKKERFSLILESASTNQTSMYLCASSSGKNTGELFFGEGSRLTVL.

This clonotype was counted at least ten times. The chain couples TRBV28 to TRBJ2-7; D is unresolved. The V end was cut by 7 bases, the J end by 3 bases, with 16 bases between. The CDR3 is 14 amino acids. Germline assignment: CDR1 MDHEN and CDR2 SYDVKM. CDR3 nucleotides: TGTGCCAGCACCATCCGGGCAGGCCACTACGAGCAGTACTTC. This translates into CASTIRAGHYEQYF.

The rearrangement joins TRBV20-1 to TRBJ2-7; no clear D gene. This CDR3 region has 10 residues. V lost 5 bases, J lost 3 bases, and 5 bases lay in between. CDR1 and CDR2 from the germline V gene are DFQATT and SNEGSKA (reference sequence). The CDR3 coding sequence is TGCAGTGCTTGGTTCTACGAGCAGTACTTC. Its protein product is CSAWFYEQYF.

There are many counts of this clonotype. V gene TRBV20-1 combines with J gene TRBJ2-7, with 9 bases matching TRBD2. J gave up 6 bases and V 0 bases, and 3 bases lay outside the gene matches. CDR1 is DFQATT and CDR2 is SNEGSKA in the germline V gene (reference sequence). This CDR3 comprises 13 residues. Written as DNA, the CDR3 is TGCAGTGCTAGAGATCTAGCGGGATCCGAGCAGTACTTC. Encoded protein: CSARDLAGSEQYF.

CDR3 sequence reads: CASSFAASGGGLAYNEQFF. The CDR3 DNA reads as TGTGCCAGCAGTTTCGCGGCTAGCGGGGGTGGCCTGGCCTACAATGAGCAGTTCTTC. The chain couples TRBV12-3 or TRBV12-4 to TRBJ2-1; 10 nucleotides align to TRBD2. V shed 3 bases and J 2 bases; nucleotides not matched to a gene: 13. The CDR3 has 19 amino acids.

The table lists this clonotype with many counts. The CDR3 DNA sequence: TGCAGTGCTAGCTCGGCAGGGGGCTTTCAGCCCCAGCATTTT. Encoded protein: CSASSAGGFQPQHF. The J gene is TRBJ1-5, the V gene TRBV20-1; 8 bases fit TRBD1. Looked up from germline, CDR1 is DFQATT and CDR2 is SNEGSKA (reference sequence). The CDR3 loop spans 14 amino acids. Unmatched junction bases numbered 7, after V lost 3 bases and J lost 6 bases.

CDR3 residues: CASSATSDLGGELFF. CDR3 bases: TGTGCCAGCAGCGCGACTAGCGATTTGGGCGGGGAGCTGTTTTTT. The V call is TRBV7-8, the J call TRBJ2-2, with 8 bases aligning to TRBD2. The CDR3 consists of 15 residues. Germline loops: CDR1 SGHVS, CDR2 FQNEAQ. V lost 5 bases and J lost 7; bases outside the gene matches: 9.

This clonotype appeared many times. J is TRBJ1-1 and V is TRBV7-2; no clear D. V was pared by 1 base and J by 6 bases, with 15 bases between. The germline V gene encodes CDR1 SGHTA and CDR2 FQGNSA. This CDR3 has 15 residues. CDR3 bases: TGTGCCAGCAGCTTAGTCTTCAGTGGACTATCTGAAGCTTTCTTT. This gives the protein CASSLVFSGLSEAFF.

This clonotype was seen a handful of times. The chain combines TRBV30 with TRBJ2-2; D tentatively reads TRBD1 or TRBD2 (5 bases each). The CDR3 covers 14 residues. CDR1 is GTSNPN, CDR2 SVGIG, per germline (reference sequence). Trimming stripped 5 bases from V and 0 bases from J, with 10 bases between. The CDR3 reads CAWAGASNTGELFF. The CDR3 DNA reads as TGTGCCTGGGCCGGGGCCTCGAACACCGGGGAGCTGTTTTTT.

A few counts support this clonotype. This chain uses TRBV4-2 with TRBJ2-5; 8 bases map to TRBD2. V lost 7 bases to trimming and J lost 2 bases; unmatched junction nucleotides: 9. CDR1 is LGHNA, CDR2 YNFKEQ, per germline. This CDR3 is 15 amino acids long. The CDR3 coding sequence is TGTGCCAGCACGGATAGCGGGGCGTCTCAAGAGACCCAGTACTTC. Translated: CASTDSGASQETQYF.

This clonotype was observed many times. The chain combines TRBV3-1 with TRBJ2-7; D unresolved. Trimming pared 4 bases from V and 6 bases from J, leaving 7 bases between. CDR1 is LGHDT, CDR2 YNNKEL, per germline (reference sequence). The CDR3 sequence is 11 residues long. The CDR3 reads CASSLGREQYF. DNA for the CDR3: TGTGCCAGCAGCCTCGGACGCGAGCAGTACTTC.

This clonotype was picked up a small number of times. The chain carries TRBV14 and TRBJ2-7; the match to TRBD2 covers 7 bases. The CDR3 has 14 amino acids. V shed 5 bases and J 2 bases; nucleotides not matched to a gene: 6. The germline V gene encodes CDR1 SGHDN and CDR2 FVKESK. The CDR3 spells CASSLSGNPYEQYF. In nucleotides, the CDR3 is TGTGCCAGCAGCTTAAGCGGGAACCCCTACGAGCAGTACTTC.

Many counts were recorded for this clonotype. This chain uses TRBV28 with TRBJ1-2; D is possibly TRBD1 (5 bases). Trimming took 5 bases from V and 5 from J, leaving 21 bases between them. CDR3 length: 16 amino acids. Germline CDR1 and CDR2: MDHEN and SYDVKM. This CDR3 reads CASSPPNEGQFYGYTF. The CDR3 coding sequence is TGTGCCAGCAGTCCCCCCAACGAGGGGCAGTTTTATGGCTACACCTTC.

The rearrangement joins TRBV5-1 to TRBJ2-5; 9 positions agree with TRBD1. The V gene end was trimmed by 4 bases and the J gene end by 0 bases; junction bases not matched to a gene: 4. Germline CDR1 reads SGHRS; CDR2 reads YFSETQ. This CDR3 spans 15 amino acids. The CDR3 sequence: CASSPDRGDQETQYF. CDR3 DNA: TGCGCCAGCAGCCCGGACAGGGGCGACCAAGAGACCCAGTACTTC.

The chain couples TRBV5-6 to TRBJ1-2; 7 bases agree with TRBD1. Trimming at V came to 2 bases and at J to 3 bases, leaving 4 bases not matched to a gene. Germline V lookup: CDR1 SGHDT, CDR2 YYEEEE. CDR3 length equals 14 residues. CDR3 residues: CASSLRDSYYGYTF. The CDR3 nucleotides read TGTGCCAGCAGCTTACGGGACAGCTACTATGGCTACACCTTC.

This clonotype was seen repeatedly, ten times or more. This chain's CDR3 is CSARRGNSNQPQHF. CDR3 DNA sequence: TGCAGTGCTAGACGAGGGAACAGCAATCAGCCCCAGCATTTT. The chain uses TRBV20-1 and TRBJ1-5, with D uncertain. Deletions cut 2 bases from V and 1 base from J, with 9 bases between. The germline V gene encodes CDR1 DFQATT and CDR2 SNEGSKA (reference sequence). The CDR3 has 14 amino acids.